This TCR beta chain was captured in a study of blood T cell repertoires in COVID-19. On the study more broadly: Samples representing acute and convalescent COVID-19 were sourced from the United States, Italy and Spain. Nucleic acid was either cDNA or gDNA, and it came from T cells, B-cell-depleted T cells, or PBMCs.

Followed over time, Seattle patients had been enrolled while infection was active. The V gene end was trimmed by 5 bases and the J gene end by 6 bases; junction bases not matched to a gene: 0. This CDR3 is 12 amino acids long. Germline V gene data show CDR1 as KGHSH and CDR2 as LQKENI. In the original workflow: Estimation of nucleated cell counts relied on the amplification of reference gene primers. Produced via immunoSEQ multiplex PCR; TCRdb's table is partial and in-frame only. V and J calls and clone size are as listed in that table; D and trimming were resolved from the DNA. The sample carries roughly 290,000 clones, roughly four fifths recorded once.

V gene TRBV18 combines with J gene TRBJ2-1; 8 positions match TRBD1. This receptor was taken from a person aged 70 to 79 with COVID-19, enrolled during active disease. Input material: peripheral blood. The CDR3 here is CASSGQGNEQFF. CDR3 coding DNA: TGTGCCAGCTCAGGACAGGGCAATGAGCAGTTCTTC.